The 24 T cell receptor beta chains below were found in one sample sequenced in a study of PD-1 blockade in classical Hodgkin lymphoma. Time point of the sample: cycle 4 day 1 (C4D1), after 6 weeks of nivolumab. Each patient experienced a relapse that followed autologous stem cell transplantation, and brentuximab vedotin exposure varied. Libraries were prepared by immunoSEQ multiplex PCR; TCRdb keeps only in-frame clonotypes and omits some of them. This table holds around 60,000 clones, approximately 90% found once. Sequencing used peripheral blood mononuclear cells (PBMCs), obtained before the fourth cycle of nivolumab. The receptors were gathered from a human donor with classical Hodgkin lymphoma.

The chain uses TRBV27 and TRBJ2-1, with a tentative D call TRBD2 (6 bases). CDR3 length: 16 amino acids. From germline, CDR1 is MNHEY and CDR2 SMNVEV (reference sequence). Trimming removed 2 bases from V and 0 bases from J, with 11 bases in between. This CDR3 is CASSLTGESSYNEQFF. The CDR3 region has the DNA TGTGCCAGCAGTTTAACGGGGGAGAGCTCCTACAATGAGCAGTTCTTC.

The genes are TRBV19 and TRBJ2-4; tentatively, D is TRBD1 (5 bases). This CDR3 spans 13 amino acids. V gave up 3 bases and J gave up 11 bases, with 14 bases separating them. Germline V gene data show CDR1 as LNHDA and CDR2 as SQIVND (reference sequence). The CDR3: CASSMTRQGLQYF. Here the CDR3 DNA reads TGTGCCAGTAGTATGACAAGGCAGGGCCTTCAGTACTTC.

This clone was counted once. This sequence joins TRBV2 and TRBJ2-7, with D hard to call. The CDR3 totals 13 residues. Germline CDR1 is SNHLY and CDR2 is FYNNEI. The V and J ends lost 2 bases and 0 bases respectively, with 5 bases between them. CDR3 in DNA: TGTGCCAGCAGTGAATGGGTCTCCTACGAGCAGTACTTC. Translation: CASSEWVSYEQYF.

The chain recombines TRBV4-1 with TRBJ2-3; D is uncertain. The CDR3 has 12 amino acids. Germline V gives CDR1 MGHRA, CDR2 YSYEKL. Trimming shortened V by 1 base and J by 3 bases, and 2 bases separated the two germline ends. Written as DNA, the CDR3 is TGCGCCAGCAGCCAAGCTACAGATACGCAGTATTTT. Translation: CASSQATDTQYF.

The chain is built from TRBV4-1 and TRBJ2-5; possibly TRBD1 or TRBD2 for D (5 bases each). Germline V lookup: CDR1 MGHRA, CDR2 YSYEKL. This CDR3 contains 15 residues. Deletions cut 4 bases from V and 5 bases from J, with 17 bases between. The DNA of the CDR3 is TGCGCCAGCAGCCCCTCTCGAGGGGCGCGGGAGACCCAGTACTTC. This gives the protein CASSPSRGARETQYF.

In nucleotides, the CDR3 is TGTGCCAGCAGCGGTAGACAGGGCCTGACCTATAATTCACCCCTCCACTTT. Amino acid sequence: CASSGRQGLTYNSPLHF. The chain joins TRBV7-9 to TRBJ1-6; 7 nucleotides align to TRBD1. Germline CDR1 reads SEHNR; CDR2 reads FQNEAQ (reference sequence). This CDR3 comprises 17 residues. Germline trimming cut 5 bases from V and 2 bases from J; bases unmatched to any gene: 9.

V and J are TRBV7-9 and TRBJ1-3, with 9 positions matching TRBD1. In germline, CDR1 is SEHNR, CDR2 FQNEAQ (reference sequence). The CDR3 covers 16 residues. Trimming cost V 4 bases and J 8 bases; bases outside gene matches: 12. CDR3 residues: CASSSGTGHDFYTIYF. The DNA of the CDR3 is TGTGCCAGCAGCTCCGGGACAGGGCACGATTTTTACACCATATATTTT.

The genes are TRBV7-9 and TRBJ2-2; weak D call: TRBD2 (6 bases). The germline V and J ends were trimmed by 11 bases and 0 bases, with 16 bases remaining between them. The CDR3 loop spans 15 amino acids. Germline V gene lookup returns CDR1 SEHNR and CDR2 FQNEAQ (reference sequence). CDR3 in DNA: TGTGCCGAGCCCGACCCGGGAGCGAACACCGGGGAGCTGTTTTTT. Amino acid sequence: CAEPDPGANTGELFF.

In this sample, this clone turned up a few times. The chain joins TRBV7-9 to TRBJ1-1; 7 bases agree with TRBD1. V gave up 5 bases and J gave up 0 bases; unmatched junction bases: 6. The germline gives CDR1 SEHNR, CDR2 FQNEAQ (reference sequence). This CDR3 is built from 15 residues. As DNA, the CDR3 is TGTGCCAGCAGCGAACCCGGGACAGTGAACACTGAAGCTTTCTTT. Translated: CASSEPGTVNTEAFF. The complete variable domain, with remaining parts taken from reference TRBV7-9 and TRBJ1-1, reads DTGVSQNPRHKITKRGQNVTFRCDPISEHNRLYWYRQTLGQGPEFLTYFQNEAQLEKSRLLSDRFSAERPKGSFSTLEIQRTEQGDSAMYLCASSEPGTVNTEAFFGQGTRLTVV.

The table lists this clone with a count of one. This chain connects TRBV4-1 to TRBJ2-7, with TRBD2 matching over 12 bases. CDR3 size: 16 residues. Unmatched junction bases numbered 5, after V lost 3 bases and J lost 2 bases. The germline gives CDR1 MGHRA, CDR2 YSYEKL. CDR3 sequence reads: CASSQGLAGGTYEQYF. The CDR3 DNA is TGCGCCAGCAGCCAGGGACTAGCGGGTGGCACCTACGAGCAGTACTTC.

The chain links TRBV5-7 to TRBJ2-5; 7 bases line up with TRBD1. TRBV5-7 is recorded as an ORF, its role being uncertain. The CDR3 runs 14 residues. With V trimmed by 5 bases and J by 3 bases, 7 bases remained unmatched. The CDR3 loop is CASRLRGTEETQYF. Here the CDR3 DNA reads TGTGCCAGCAGACTGAGGGGGACAGAAGAGACCCAGTACTTC.

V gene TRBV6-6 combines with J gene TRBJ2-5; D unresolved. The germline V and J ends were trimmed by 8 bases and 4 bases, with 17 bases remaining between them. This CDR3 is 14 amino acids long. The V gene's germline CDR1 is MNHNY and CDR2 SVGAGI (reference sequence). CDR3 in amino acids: CASEIGWSGETQYF. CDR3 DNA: TGTGCCAGCGAAATCGGTTGGTCGGGAGAGACCCAGTACTTC.

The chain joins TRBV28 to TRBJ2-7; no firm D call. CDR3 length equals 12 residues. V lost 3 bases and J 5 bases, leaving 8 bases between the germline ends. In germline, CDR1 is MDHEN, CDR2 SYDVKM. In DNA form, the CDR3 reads TGTGCCAGCAGTTTGATAGAAAACGAGCAGTACTTC. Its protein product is CASSLIENEQYF.

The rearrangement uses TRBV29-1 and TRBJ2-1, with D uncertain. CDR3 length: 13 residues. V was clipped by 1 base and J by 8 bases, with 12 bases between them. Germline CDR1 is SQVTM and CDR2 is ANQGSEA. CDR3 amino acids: CSVEGEPWYEQFF. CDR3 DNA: TGCAGCGTTGAAGGAGAGCCCTGGTATGAGCAGTTCTTC.

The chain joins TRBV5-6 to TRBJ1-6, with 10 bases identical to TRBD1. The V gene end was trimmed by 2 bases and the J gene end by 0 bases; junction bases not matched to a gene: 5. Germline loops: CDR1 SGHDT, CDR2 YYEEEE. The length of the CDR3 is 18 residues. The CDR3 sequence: CASSLPGQGISYNSPLHF. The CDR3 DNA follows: TGTGCCAGCAGCTTACCGGGACAGGGGATCTCCTATAATTCACCCCTCCACTTT.

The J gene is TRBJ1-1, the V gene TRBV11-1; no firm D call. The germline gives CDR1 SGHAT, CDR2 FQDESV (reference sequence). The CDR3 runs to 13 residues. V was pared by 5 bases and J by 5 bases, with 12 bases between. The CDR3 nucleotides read TGTGCCAGCAGCGCATGGGGAGGGACTGAAGCTTTCTTT. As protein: CASSAWGGTEAFF.

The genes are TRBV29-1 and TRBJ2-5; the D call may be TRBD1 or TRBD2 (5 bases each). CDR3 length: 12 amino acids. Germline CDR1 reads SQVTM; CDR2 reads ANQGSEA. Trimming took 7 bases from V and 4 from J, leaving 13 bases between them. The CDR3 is CSGGGRGETQYF. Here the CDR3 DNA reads TGCAGCGGTGGGGGTAGGGGAGAGACCCAGTACTTC.

For the CDR3, the DNA is TGTGCCAGCAGCGTAAAACTAGCGGGATACAATGAGCAGTTCTTC. This gives the protein CASSVKLAGYNEQFF. The gene calls are TRBV9 and TRBJ2-1; 10 bases line up with TRBD2. V trimming: 1 base; J trimming: 4 bases; junction bases outside the gene matches: 2. The CDR3 sequence is 15 residues long. Germline V lookup: CDR1 SGDLS, CDR2 YYNGEE.

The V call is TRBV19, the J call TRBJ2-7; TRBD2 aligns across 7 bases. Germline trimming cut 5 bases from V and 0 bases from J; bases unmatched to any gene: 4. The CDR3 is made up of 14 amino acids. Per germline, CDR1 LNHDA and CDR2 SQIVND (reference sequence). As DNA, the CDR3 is TGTGCCAGTAGTCAAGCGGGAAGCTCCTACGAGCAGTACTTC. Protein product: CASSQAGSSYEQYF.

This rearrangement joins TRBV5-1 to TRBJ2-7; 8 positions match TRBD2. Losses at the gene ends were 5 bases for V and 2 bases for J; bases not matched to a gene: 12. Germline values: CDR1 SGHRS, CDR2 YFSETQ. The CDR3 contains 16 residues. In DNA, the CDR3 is TGCGCCAGCAGGAAGCTACTAGCGGCCACAGCCTACGAGCAGTACTTC. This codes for CASRKLLAATAYEQYF.

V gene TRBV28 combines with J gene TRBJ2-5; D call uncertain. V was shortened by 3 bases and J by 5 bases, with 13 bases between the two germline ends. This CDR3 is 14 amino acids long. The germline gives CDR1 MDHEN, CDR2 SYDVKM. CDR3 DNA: TGTGCCAGCAGTTTTTGGTCGCAGAAGGAGACCCAGTACTTC. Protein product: CASSFWSQKETQYF.

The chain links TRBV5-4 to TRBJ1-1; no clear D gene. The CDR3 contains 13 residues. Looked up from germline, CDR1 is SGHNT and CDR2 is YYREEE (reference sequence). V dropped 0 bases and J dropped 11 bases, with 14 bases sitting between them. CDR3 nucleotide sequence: TGTGCCAGCAGCTTGGCGGGATCGGGGAAGGCTTTCTTT. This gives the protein CASSLAGSGKAFF.

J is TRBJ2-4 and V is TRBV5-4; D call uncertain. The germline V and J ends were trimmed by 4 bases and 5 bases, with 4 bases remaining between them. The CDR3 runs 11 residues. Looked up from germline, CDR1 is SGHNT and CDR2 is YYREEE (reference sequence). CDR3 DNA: TGTGCCAGCAGCCTGGAAAACATTCAGTACTTC. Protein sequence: CASSLENIQYF.

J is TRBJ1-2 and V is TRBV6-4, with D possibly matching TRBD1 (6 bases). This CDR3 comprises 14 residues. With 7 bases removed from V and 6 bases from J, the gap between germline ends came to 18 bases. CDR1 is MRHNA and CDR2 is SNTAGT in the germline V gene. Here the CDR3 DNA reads TGTGCCAGCATGGGAACAAAGGGGGTGGATGGCTACACCTTC. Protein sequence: CASMGTKGVDGYTF.